Listed here are 3 T cell receptor beta chains from one sample, sequenced in a study of T-cell reconstitution after alpha-beta-depleted transplantation in children. Unique molecular identifiers were built into the TCRbeta library. In TCRdb, the PCR reads were re-called with MiXCR into one record per CDR3 protein. The sample has 450,000 to 600,000 distinct CDR3 sequences; about 10% are singletons. Sequencing was performed on PBMCs, taken before TCRalphabeta/CD19-depleted stem cell transplant. The receptors derive from a child younger than 10 with inherited bone marrow failure, due to receive a stem cell transplant.

A note on this clonotype: A much larger clonotype is one base distant, so this may be a read error. The chain joins TRBV7-9 to TRBJ1-2, with a possible D match to TRBD1 (5 bases). The CDR3 extends over 10 amino acids. Germline loops: CDR1 SEHNR, CDR2 FQNEAQ (reference sequence). The DNA of the CDR3 is TGTGCGACGGGGGTCTATGGCTCCACCTTC. Translated, it gives CATGVYGSTF.

This clonotype was seen many times. The chain carries TRBV2 and TRBJ2-5; no clear D gene. This CDR3 comprises 14 residues. V was shortened by 3 bases and J by 1 base, with 9 bases between the two germline ends. Germline V CDR1 and CDR2: SNHLY, FYNNEI. The CDR3, as DNA: TGTGCCAGCAGTGACGCGTTGACCCAAGAGACCCAGTACTTC. It translates to CASSDALTQETQYF.

This clonotype was seen more than once but under ten times. This chain connects TRBV4-1 to TRBJ2-1; 11 nucleotides align to TRBD2. V shed 3 bases and J 3 bases; nucleotides not matched to a gene: 7. Germline V gives CDR1 MGHRA, CDR2 YSYEKL. This CDR3 region has 17 residues. In DNA, the CDR3 is TGCGCCAGCAGCCAGGGCCCTCTAGCGGGGGGCTACAATGAGCAGTTCTTC. Translated: CASSQGPLAGGYNEQFF.